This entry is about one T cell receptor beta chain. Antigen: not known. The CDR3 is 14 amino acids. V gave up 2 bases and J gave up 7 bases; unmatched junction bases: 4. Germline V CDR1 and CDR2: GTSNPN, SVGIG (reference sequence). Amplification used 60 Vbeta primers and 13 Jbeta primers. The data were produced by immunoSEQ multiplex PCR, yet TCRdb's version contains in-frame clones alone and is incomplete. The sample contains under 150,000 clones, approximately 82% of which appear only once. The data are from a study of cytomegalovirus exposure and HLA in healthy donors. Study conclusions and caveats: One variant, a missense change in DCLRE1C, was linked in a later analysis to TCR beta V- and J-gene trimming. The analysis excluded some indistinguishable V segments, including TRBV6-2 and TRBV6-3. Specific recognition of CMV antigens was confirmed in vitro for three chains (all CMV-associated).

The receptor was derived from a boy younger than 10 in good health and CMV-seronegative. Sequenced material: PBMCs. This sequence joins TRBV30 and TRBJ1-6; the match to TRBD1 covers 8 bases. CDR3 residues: CAWSTGQGNSPLHF. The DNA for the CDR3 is TGTGCCTGGAGTACCGGACAGGGCAATTCACCCCTCCACTTT.